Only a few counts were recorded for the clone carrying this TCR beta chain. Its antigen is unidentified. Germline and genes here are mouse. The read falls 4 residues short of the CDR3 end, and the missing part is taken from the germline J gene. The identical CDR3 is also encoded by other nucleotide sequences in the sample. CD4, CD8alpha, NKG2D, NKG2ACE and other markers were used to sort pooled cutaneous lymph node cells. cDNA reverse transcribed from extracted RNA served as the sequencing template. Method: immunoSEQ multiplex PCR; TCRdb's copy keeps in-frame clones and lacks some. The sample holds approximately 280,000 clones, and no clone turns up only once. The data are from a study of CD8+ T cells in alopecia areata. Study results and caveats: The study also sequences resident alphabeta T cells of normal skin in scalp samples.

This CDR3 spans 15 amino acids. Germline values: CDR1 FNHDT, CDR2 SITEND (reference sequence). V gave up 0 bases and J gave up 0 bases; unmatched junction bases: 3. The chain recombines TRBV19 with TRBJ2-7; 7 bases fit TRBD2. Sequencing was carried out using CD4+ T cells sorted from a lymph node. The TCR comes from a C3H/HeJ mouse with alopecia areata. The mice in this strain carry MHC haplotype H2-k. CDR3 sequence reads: CASSIAGGSSYEQYF. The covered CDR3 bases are TGTGCCAGCAGTATAGCTGGGGGAAGCTCCTAT.